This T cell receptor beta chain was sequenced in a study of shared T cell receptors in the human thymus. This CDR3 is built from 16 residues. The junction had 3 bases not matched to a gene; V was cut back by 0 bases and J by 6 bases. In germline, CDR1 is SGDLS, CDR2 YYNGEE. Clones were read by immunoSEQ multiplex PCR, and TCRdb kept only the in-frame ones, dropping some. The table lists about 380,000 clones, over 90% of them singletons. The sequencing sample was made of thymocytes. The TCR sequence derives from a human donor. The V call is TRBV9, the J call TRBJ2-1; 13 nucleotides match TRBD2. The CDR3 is CASSVEGLAGVNEQFF. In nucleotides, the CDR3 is TGTGCCAGCAGCGTAGAAGGACTAGCGGGAGTCAATGAGCAGTTCTTC.